Reported below is one T cell receptor (beta chain). Its antigen remains unidentified. Germline V CDR1 and CDR2: SNHLY, FYNNEI. The CDR3 contains 11 residues. The germline V and J ends were trimmed by 5 bases and 8 bases, with 9 bases remaining between them. The sample originates from a study of T cell responses to AZD1222 COVID-19 vaccine. Study-wide results and limits: Reportedly, close to half of spike-specific TCRs are directed against unmutated variant regions. Donors were chiefly white British, with a greater number of females, and clonal diversity was perhaps underestimated. Repertoire sampling was restricted to post-peak T cell response timepoints.

Data came from immunoSEQ multiplex PCR; TCRdb stores just in-frame clones and leaves some out. Here the sample spans under 130,000 clones, around 76% being singletons. This sequence originates from an adult in good health. V and J are TRBV2 and TRBJ1-2; D ambiguous. The sample here was peripheral blood, taken on day 0 of AZD1222 vaccination. CDR3 in DNA: TGTGCCAGCAGTCGACATCGCGGCTACACCTTC. Residues: CASSRHRGYTF.